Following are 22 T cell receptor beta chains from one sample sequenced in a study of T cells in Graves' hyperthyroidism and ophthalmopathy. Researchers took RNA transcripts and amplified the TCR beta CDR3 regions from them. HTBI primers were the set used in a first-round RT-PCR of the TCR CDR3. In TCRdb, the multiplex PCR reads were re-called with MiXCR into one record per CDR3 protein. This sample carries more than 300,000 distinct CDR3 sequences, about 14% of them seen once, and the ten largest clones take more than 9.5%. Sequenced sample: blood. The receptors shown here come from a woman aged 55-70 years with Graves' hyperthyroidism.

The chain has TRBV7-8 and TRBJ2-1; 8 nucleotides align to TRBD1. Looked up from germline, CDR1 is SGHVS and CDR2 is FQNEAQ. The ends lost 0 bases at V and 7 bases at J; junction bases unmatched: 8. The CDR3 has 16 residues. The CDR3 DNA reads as TGTGCCAGCAGCTTAGCGATGGCAGGGGGCTTAAATGAGCAGTTCTTC. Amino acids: CASSLAMAGGLNEQFF.

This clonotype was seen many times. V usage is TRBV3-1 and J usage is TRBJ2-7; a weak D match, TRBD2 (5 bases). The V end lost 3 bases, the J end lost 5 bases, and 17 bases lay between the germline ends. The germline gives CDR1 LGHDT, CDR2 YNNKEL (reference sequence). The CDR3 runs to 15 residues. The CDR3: CASSQGPGKRDEQYF. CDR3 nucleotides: TGTGCCAGCAGCCAGGGCCCTGGGAAGAGGGACGAGCAGTACTTC.

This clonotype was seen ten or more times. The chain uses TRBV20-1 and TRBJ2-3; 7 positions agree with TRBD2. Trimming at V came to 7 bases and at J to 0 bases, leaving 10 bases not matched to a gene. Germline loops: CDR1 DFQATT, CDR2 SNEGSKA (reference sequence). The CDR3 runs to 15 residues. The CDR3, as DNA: TGCAGTGTCCTCGGGGGGAGGGTGAGCACAGATACGCAGTATTTT. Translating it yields CSVLGGRVSTDTQYF.

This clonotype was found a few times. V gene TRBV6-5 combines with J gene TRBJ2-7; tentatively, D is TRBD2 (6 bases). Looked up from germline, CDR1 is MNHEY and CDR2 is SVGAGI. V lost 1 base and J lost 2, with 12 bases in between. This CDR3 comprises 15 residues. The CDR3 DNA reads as TGTGCCAGCAGTTACTTGGCAGGGACTCCCTACGAGCAGTACTTC. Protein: CASSYLAGTPYEQYF.

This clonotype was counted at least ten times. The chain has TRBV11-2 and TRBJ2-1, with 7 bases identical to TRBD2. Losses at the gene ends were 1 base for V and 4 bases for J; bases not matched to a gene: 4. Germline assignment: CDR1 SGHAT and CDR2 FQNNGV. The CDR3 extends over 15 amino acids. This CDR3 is CASSLVAGPYNEQFF. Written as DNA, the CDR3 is TGTGCCAGCAGCTTAGTAGCGGGCCCTTACAATGAGCAGTTCTTC.

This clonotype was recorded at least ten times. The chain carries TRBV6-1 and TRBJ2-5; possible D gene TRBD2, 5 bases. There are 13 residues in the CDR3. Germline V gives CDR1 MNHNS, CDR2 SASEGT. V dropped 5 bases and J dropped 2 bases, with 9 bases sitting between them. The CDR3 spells CASSRREQETQYF. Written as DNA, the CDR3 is TGTGCCAGCAGTAGAAGGGAGCAAGAGACCCAGTACTTC.

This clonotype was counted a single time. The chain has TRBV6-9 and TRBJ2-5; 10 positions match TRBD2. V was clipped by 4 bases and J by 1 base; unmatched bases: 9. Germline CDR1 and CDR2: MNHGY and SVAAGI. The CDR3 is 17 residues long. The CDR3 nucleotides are TGTGCCAGCAGTTTCTTAGGAGCGGGAGGGCCCCAAGAGACCCAGTACTTC. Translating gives CASSFLGAGGPQETQYF.

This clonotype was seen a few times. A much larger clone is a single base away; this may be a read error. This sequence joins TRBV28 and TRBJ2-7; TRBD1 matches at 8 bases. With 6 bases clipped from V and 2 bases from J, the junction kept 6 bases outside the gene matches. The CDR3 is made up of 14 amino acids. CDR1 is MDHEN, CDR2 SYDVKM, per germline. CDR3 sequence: CASRRGQGTYEQYF. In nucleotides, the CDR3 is TGTGCCAGCAGACGAGGACAGGGTACCTACGAGCAGTACTTC.

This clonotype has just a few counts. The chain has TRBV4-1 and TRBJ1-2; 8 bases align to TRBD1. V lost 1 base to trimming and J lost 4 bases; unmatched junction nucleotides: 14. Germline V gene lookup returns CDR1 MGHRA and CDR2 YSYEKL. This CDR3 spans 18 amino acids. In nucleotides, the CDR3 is TGCGCCAGCAGCCAAGCATGGGATCCGGCAGGACAGGGCTATGGCTACACCTTC. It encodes CASSQAWDPAGQGYGYTF.

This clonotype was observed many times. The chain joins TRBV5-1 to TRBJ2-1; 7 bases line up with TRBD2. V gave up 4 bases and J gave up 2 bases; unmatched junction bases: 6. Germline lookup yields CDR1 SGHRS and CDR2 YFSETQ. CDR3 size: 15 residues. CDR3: CASSQSGVPYNEQFF. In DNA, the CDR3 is TGCGCCAGCAGCCAGAGCGGGGTTCCCTACAATGAGCAGTTCTTC.

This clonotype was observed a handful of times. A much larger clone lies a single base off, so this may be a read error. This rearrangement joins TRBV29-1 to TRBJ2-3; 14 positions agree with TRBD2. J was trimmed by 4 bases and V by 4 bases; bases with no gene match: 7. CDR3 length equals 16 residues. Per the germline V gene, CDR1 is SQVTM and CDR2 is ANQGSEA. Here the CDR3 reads CSVGGLAGEGADTQYF. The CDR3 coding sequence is TGCAGCGTTGGGGGACTAGCGGGAGAAGGCGCAGATACGCAGTATTTT.

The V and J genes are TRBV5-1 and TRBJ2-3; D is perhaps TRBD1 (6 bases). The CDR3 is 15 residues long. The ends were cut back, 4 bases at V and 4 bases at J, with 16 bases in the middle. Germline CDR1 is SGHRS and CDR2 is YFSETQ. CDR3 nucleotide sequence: TGCGCCAGCAGCCGCCAGGGGATTGGGGCAGATACGCAGTATTTT. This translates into CASSRQGIGADTQYF.

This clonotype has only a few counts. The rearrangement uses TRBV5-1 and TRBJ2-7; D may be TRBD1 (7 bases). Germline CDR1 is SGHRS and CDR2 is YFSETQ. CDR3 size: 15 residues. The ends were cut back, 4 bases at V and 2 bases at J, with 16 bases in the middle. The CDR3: CASSTGDSRPYEQYF. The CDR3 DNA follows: TGCGCCAGCAGCACGGGGGACAGCCGGCCCTACGAGCAGTACTTC.

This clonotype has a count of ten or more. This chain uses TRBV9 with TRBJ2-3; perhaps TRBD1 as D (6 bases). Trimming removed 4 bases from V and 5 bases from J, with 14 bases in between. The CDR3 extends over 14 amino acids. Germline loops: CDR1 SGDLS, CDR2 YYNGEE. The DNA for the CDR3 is TGTGCCAGCAGCCCACAGGGCCGCGGAGATACGCAGTATTTT. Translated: CASSPQGRGDTQYF.

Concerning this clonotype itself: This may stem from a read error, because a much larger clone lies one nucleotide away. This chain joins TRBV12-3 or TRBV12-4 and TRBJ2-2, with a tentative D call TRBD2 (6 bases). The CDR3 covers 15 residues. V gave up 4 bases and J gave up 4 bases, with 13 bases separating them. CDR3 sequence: CASSSPETSTGELFF. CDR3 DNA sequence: TGTGCCAGCAGTTCTCCCGAGACTAGCACCGGGGAGCTGTTTTTT.

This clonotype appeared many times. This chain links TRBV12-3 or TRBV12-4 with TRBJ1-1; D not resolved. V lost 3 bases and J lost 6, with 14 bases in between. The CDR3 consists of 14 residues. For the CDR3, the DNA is TGTGCCAGCAGTTTTGCAGCCCGCGGGGCTGAAGCTTTCTTT. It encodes CASSFAARGAEAFF.

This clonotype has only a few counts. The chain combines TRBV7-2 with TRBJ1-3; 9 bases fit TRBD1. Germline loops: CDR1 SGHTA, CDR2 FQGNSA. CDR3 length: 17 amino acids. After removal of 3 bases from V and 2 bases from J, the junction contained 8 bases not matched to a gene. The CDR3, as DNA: TGTGCCAGCAGCTTGTCCGGGACAGGGTGGACTGGAAACACCATATATTTT. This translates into CASSLSGTGWTGNTIYF.

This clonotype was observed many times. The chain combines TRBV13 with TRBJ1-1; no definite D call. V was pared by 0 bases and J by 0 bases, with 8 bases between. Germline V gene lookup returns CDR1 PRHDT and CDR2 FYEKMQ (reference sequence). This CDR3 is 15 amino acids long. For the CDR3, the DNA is TGTGCCAGCAGCTTAGGCCTGAGTATGAACACTGAAGCTTTCTTT. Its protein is CASSLGLSMNTEAFF. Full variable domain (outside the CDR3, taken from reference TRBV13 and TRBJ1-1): AAGVIQSPRHLIKEKRETATLKCYPIPRHDTVYWYQQGPGQDPQFLISFYEKMQSDKGSIPDRFSAQQFSDYHSELNMSSLELGDSALYFCASSLGLSMNTEAFFGQGTRLTVV.

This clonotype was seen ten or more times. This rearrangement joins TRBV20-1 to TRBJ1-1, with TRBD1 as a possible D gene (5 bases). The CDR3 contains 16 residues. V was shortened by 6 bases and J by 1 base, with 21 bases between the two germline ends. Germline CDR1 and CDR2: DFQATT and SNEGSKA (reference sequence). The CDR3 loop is CSAVPQGRRRNTEAFF. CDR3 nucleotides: TGCAGTGCCGTTCCCCAGGGACGTAGGAGGAACACTGAAGCTTTCTTT.

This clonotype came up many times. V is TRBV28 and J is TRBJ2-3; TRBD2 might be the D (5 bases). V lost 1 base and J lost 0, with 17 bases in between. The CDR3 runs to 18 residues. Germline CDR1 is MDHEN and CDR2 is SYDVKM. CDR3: CASSLFAGPSASTDTQYF. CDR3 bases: TGTGCCAGCAGTTTATTTGCGGGCCCGAGTGCTAGCACAGATACGCAGTATTTT. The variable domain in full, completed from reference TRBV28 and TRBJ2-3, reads DVKVTQSSRYLVKRTGEKVFLECVQDMDHENMFWYRQDPGLGLRLIYFSYDVKMKEKGDIPEGYSVSREKKERFSLILESASTNQTSMYLCASSLFAGPSASTDTQYFGPGTRLTVL.

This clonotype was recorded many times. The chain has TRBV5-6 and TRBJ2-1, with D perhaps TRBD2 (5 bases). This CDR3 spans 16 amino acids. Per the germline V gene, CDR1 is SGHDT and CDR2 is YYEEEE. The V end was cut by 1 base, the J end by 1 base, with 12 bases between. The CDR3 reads CASSLQLAGSYNEQFF. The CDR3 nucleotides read TGTGCCAGCAGCTTGCAGCTAGCTGGTTCCTACAATGAGCAGTTCTTC.

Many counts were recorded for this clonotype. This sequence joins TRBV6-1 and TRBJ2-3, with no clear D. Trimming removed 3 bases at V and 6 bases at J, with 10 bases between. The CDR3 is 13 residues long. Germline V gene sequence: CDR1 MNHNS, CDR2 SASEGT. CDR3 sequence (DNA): TGTGCCAGCAGTGACGCGGTGGAGGATACGCAGTATTTT. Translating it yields CASSDAVEDTQYF.